The TCR beta chain described here comes from a study of vaccination effects on CD4 cells after COVID-19. Study information: Samples that were drawn after vaccination came a median of 72 days after the second dose.

This table comes from immunoSEQ multiplex PCR, and its TCRdb copy is limited to in-frame clones, with some not included. The sample comprises more than 60,000 clones, roughly 74% of which are singletons, and 2.2% rests with the top ten. A remark on this clone: Its antigen is unknown.

Subsequent to roughly 9 days of culture, CD4+ T cells were isolated. Of the BNT162b2 and mRNA-1273 vaccines, participants received two doses of one or the other. The CDR3 contains 13 residues. Per the germline V gene, CDR1 is SGHRS and CDR2 is YFSETQ. With V trimmed by 1 base and J by 8 bases, 2 bases remained unmatched. The sample consisted of CD4+ T cells from PBMCs cultured without peptide, taken after COVID-19 vaccination. The source is a human donor who received a COVID-19 vaccine. The V and J genes are TRBV5-1 and TRBJ2-1, with 8 nucleotides matching TRBD1. The CDR3 is CASSLQGADEQFF. The CDR3 DNA reads as TGCGCCAGCAGCTTGCAGGGGGCGGATGAGCAGTTCTTC.